A selection of T cell receptor beta chains follows, all from one sample in a study of cytomegalovirus exposure and HLA in healthy donors. Profiled with immunoSEQ multiplex PCR; TCRdb holds only in-frame clones, not every one. The sample consists of 96,000 or so clones, about four fifths of them appearing once. What was sequenced was PBMCs. These receptors were collected from a woman aged 70-85 years in good health and CMV-seropositive. Each CDR3 is given with its conserved first and last residue. The order of the fields is D gene, V gene, clone size, J gene, CDR3 DNA, CDR3 protein. D genes are given only for firm matches. Expanded clones are given a class, and other clones once, few, many or no size at all.

-	TRBV7-6	-	TRBJ1-2	TGTGCCAGCAGCCGTAGTGGGGGGGGCTCTGGCTACACCTTC	CASSRSGGGSGYTF
-	TRBV5-1	-	TRBJ2-3	TGCGCCAGCAGATTTAAGCAGGGCACAGATACGCAGTATTTT	CASRFKQGTDTQYF
TRBD1	TRBV7-2	-	TRBJ2-3	TGTGCCAGCAGCTCACGGGACAGGGGCACGGATACGCAGTATTTT	CASSSRDRGTDTQYF
-	TRBV7-2	-	TRBJ2-5	TGTGCCAGCAGCTTAGGGAGCAAAGAGACCCAGTACTTC	CASSLGSKETQYF
TRBD1	TRBV11-2	once	TRBJ2-7	TGTGCCAGCAGCCCAAGGACAGGGGATCCCTACGAGCAGTGCTTC	CASSPRTGDPYEQCF
-	TRBV28	-	TRBJ2-7	TGTGCCAGCAGTAAAAGACGGGTTAGCTCCTACGAGCAGTACTTC	CASSKRRVSSYEQYF
TRBD1	TRBV18	-	TRBJ2-7	TGTGCCAGCTCGTCCGGGACAGGGGCGGACGAGCAGTACTTC	CASSSGTGADEQYF
TRBD1	TRBV10-1	-	TRBJ2-7	TGCGCCAGCAGTGAGCCCGGACAGGGGCTTTACGAGCAGTACTTC	CASSEPGQGLYEQYF
-	TRBV5-1	-	TRBJ2-1	TGCGCCAGCAGCGGGGGACTCTACAATGAGCAGTTCTTC	CASSGGLYNEQFF
-	TRBV9	-	TRBJ2-5	TGTGCCAGCAGCGTACTGGGGAGGAAGTCGGAGACCCAGTACTTC	CASSVLGRKSETQYF
TRBD2	TRBV28	-	TRBJ2-3	TGTGCCAGCAGTTCCGGGACTAGCGGGAGTCTAGGTGATACGCAGTATTTT	CASSSGTSGSLGDTQYF
-	TRBV5-4	few	TRBJ1-1	TGTGCCAGCAGCGGTCGGGGGGGTGAAGCTTTCTTT	CASSGRGGEAFF
-	TRBV10-1	-	TRBJ1-5	TGCGCCAGCAGTGATCAGGGTCAGCCCCAGCATTTT	CASSDQGQPQHF
-	TRBV5-5	-	TRBJ2-1	TGTGCCAGCAGATTGGCGCCTAAGTATGAGCAGTTCTTC	CASRLAPKYEQFF
-	TRBV14	-	TRBJ2-7	TGTGCCAGCAGCCACCCGGGAAGGGGGTACGAGCAGTACTTC	CASSHPGRGYEQYF
TRBD1	TRBV30	-	TRBJ1-1	TGTGCCTTGTCCGGGACAGGGGGCCGATTAAACACTGAAGCTTTCTTT	CALSGTGGRLNTEAFF
-	TRBV18	-	TRBJ2-2	TGTGCCAGCTCACCAAAGACAGACACCGGGGAGCTGTTTTTT	CASSPKTDTGELFF
-	TRBV28	-	TRBJ2-7	TGTGCCAGCAGTTTAGGAGGGATATCCTCCTACGAGCAGTACTTC	CASSLGGISSYEQYF
TRBD1	TRBV5-1	-	TRBJ2-4	TGCGCCAGCAGCCCCACAGGGGGCGCAAACATTCAGTACTTC	CASSPTGGANIQYF
-	TRBV10-3	-	TRBJ2-5	TGTGCCATCAGCGATCTTTGGGGCGGGGTAGAAGAGACCCAGTACTTC	CAISDLWGGVEETQYF
TRBD1	TRBV18	-	TRBJ1-3	TGTGCCAGCTCACCATTCCAAGCAGGGGGTTCGTCCGGAAACACCATATATTTT	CASSPFQAGGSSGNTIYF
-	TRBV5-1	-	TRBJ2-7	TGCGCCAGCGCGGGATTGAGCTCCTACGAGCAGTACTTC	CASAGLSSYEQYF
TRBD1	TRBV18	few	TRBJ1-4	TGTGCCAGCTCACCGTTACAGGGGGAGTGGACCTTGGATCTAATACATGAAAAACTGTTTTTT	CASSPLQGEWTLDLIHEKLFF
TRBD1	TRBV11-3	-	TRBJ1-2	TGTGCCAGCAGCTTAGGATTAGGGGGCGCGTGGAACTATGGCTACACCTTC	CASSLGLGGAWNYGYTF
TRBD2	TRBV5-1	-	TRBJ2-2	TGCGCCAGCAGCGTCGGGACTAGCGGGAGGTTCACCGGGGAGCTGTTTTTT	CASSVGTSGRFTGELFF
TRBD2	TRBV9	-	TRBJ2-7	TGTGCCAGCAGCGCGGGACTAGCGGGCCTGTCCTACGAGCAGTACTTC	CASSAGLAGLSYEQYF